The 27 T cell receptor beta chains given below trace back to one sample, sequenced in a study of T-cell memory formation after mild COVID-19. TCRdb analysed the 5' RACE reads with MiXCR anew, one entry per CDR3 protein. Here the sample spans about 27,000 distinct CDR3 sequences, 15% to 20% being singletons. Specimen: PBMCs or a T cell subset sorted from them (not recorded which). These receptors were taken from an adult who had mild COVID-19 (a few samples of this study predate the infection). Cell type and time point are not known.

This clonotype was picked up many times. This chain links TRBV27 with TRBJ1-2; D is ambiguous. Trimming removed 0 bases at V and 3 bases at J, with 8 bases between. Germline CDR1 MNHEY, CDR2 SMNVEV (reference sequence). CDR3 length: 14 amino acids. The CDR3 loop reads CASSLSWNHYGYTF. CDR3 DNA: TGTGCCAGCAGTTTATCTTGGAACCACTATGGCTACACCTTC.

This clonotype was counted many times. The V and J genes are TRBV5-1 and TRBJ1-2, with TRBD1 matching over 7 bases. V was clipped by 1 base and J by 0 bases; unmatched bases: 6. The length of the CDR3 is 16 residues. Looked up from germline, CDR1 is SGHRS and CDR2 is YFSETQ. Here the CDR3 reads CASSLSTGNPNYGYTF. The CDR3 DNA reads as TGCGCCAGCAGCTTGTCGACAGGGAACCCTAACTATGGCTACACCTTC.

The rearrangement links TRBV24-1 to TRBJ2-1; D possibly uses TRBD1 or TRBD2 (5 bases each). Trimming cost V 5 bases and J 7 bases, with 20 bases left between them. The CDR3 sequence is 16 residues long. Germline lookup yields CDR1 KGHDR and CDR2 SFDVKD. CDR3 residues: CATSAQDFAEGNEQFF. The DNA of the CDR3 is TGTGCCACCAGTGCCCAGGACTTCGCCGAGGGGAATGAGCAGTTCTTC.

Comments on this clonotype: One end of the junction varies from germline; a read error may be responsible. This sequence joins TRBV4-1 and TRBJ2-7; D gene ambiguous. Germline CDR1 reads MGHRA; CDR2 reads YSYEKL. The CDR3 runs 15 residues. CDR3 nucleotide sequence: TGCTCCAGCAGCCAAGAGGCCGCACCGGGTTACGAGCAGTACTTC. Translating gives CSSSQEAAPGYEQYF.

This clonotype is deemed medium-sized (0.01 to 0.1%). J is TRBJ1-5 and V is TRBV5-1; D gene uncertain. This CDR3 is 13 amino acids long. Looked up from germline, CDR1 is SGHRS and CDR2 is YFSETQ. V lost 5 bases, J lost 0 bases, and 6 bases lay in between. The CDR3 region has the DNA TGCGCCAGCAGTCCAGATAGCAATCAGCCCCAGCATTTT. Translation gives CASSPDSNQPQHF. The full variable domain, in which reference TRBV5-1 and TRBJ1-5 provide the parts outside the CDR3, is KAGVTQTPRYLIKTRGQQVTLSCSPISGHRSVSWYQQTPGQGLQFLFEYFSETQRNKGNFPGRFSGRQFSNSRSEMNVSTLELGDSALYLCASSPDSNQPQHFGDGTRLSIL.

There are many counts of this clonotype. This CDR3 is CASRQGRGAMNTEAFF. The CDR3 bases are TGTGCCAGCAGACAGGGGAGGGGGGCCATGAACACTGAAGCTTTCTTT. The chain combines TRBV6-1 with TRBJ1-1, with 7 nucleotides matching TRBD1. V shed 6 bases and J 0 bases; nucleotides not matched to a gene: 10. This CDR3 contains 16 residues. Looked up from germline, CDR1 is MNHNS and CDR2 is SASEGT.

In its sample, this clonotype was seen many times. This rearrangement joins TRBV15 to TRBJ2-7, with D perhaps given as TRBD1 or TRBD2 (6 bases each). Germline CDR1 LNHNV, CDR2 YYDKDF (reference sequence). V was cut by 5 bases and J by 2 bases, with 16 bases left in between. This CDR3 contains 15 residues. In DNA form, the CDR3 reads TGTGCCACCAGCGAGGGGGGAAACGGACCCTACGAGCAGTACTTC. Its translation is CATSEGGNGPYEQYF.

This clonotype was counted ten times or more. V gene TRBV7-2 combines with J gene TRBJ1-4, with D maybe TRBD1 (6 bases). CDR1 and CDR2 (germline): SGHTA, FQGNSA. This CDR3 contains 15 residues. Deletions cut 4 bases from V and 3 bases from J, with 12 bases between. The CDR3 loop is CASSSHRAANEKLFF. CDR3 coding DNA: TGTGCCAGCAGCTCGCACAGGGCTGCTAATGAAAAACTGTTTTTT.

This clonotype was counted many times. The chain couples TRBV7-8 to TRBJ2-3; D ambiguous. This CDR3 contains 17 residues. Germline V gives CDR1 SGHVS, CDR2 FQNEAQ. V was trimmed by 5 bases and J by 0 bases, leaving 18 bases between them. The chain's CDR3 is CASSGPLTATSTDTQYF. DNA for the CDR3: TGTGCCAGCAGCGGGCCCTTGACGGCGACTAGCACAGATACGCAGTATTTT.

Many counts were recorded for this clonotype. The rearrangement joins TRBV12-3 or TRBV12-4 to TRBJ2-2, with TRBD1 identical over 7 bases. There are 15 residues in the CDR3. Trimming removed 5 bases from V and 4 bases from J; junction bases left unmatched: 7. The chain's CDR3 is CASSETGLVTGELFF. As DNA, the CDR3 is TGTGCCAGCAGTGAGACAGGGCTAGTCACCGGGGAGCTGTTTTTT.

There are a few counts of this clonotype. V is TRBV7-8 and J is TRBJ2-3; 14 nucleotides line up with TRBD2. Germline lookup yields CDR1 SGHVS and CDR2 FQNEAQ. The CDR3 spans 18 residues. V gave up 4 bases and J gave up 4 bases; unmatched junction bases: 10. The CDR3 loop reads CASSSRRTSGRMADTQYF. CDR3 nucleotide sequence: TGTGCCAGCAGCTCCCGCCGGACTAGCGGGAGGATGGCAGATACGCAGTATTTT.

This clonotype occurred many times. The rearrangement joins TRBV4-3 to TRBJ1-2, with a possible D match to TRBD1 (5 bases). This CDR3 spans 17 amino acids. The V gene lost 1 base and the J gene lost 3 bases, with 18 bases spanning the gap. Germline assignment: CDR1 LGHNA and CDR2 YSLEER. The CDR3 reads CASSQVTKGLGDYGYTF. CDR3 DNA: TGCGCCAGCAGCCAAGTGACAAAGGGGCTGGGTGACTATGGCTACACCTTC.

The chain links TRBV12-3 or TRBV12-4 to TRBJ2-5, with 7 bases identical to TRBD2. This CDR3 is 15 amino acids long. V gave up 7 bases and J gave up 2 bases; unmatched junction bases: 10. The CDR3 bases are TGTGCCAGCACGAAATACGGGAGGCTACAAGAGACCCAGTACTTC. Its translation: CASTKYGRLQETQYF.

In DNA, the CDR3 is TGTGCCAGCAGCTTGTATCAACAGGGGGCTGGGTATGGCTACACCTTC. This codes for CASSLYQQGAGYGYTF. The chain employs TRBV5-6 and TRBJ1-2, with 9 bases aligning to TRBD1. Trimming took 1 base from V and 5 from J; bases not matched to a gene: 9. From germline, CDR1 is SGHDT and CDR2 YYEEEE. The CDR3 has 16 amino acids.

With regard to this clonotype: A single base separates this from a much larger clone, so it may be a read error. This CDR3 fails to terminate in the conserved phenylalanine or tryptophan, so it likely reflects a read error. This sequence joins TRBV7-2 and TRBJ2-6; D is undetermined. V lost 0 bases to trimming and J lost 0 bases, with 12 bases between them. Germline V gene sequence: CDR1 SGHTA, CDR2 FQGNSA. This CDR3 is 18 amino acids long. The CDR3 protein is CASSLAAGRYSGANVLTL. CDR3 nucleotides: TGTGCCAGCAGCTTAGCAGCTGGACGGTACTCTGGGGCCAACGTCCTGACTTTG.

This clonotype was counted many times. This chain uses TRBV7-2 with TRBJ2-3, with 11 bases lining up with TRBD2. After removal of 5 bases from V and 4 bases from J, the junction contained 5 bases not matched to a gene. The CDR3 has 15 amino acids. Germline loops: CDR1 SGHTA, CDR2 FQGNSA. The CDR3 is CASSDRLAGPDTQYF. CDR3 nucleotide sequence: TGTGCCAGCAGCGATCGACTAGCGGGGCCAGATACGCAGTATTTT.

This clonotype has ten or more counts. This chain connects TRBV20-1 to TRBJ1-2; unclear D gene. Germline lookup yields CDR1 DFQATT and CDR2 SNEGSKA (reference sequence). CDR3 length equals 11 residues. Trimming pared 3 bases from V and 4 bases from J, leaving 6 bases between. CDR3 amino acids: CSASNSYGYTF. CDR3 DNA: TGCAGTGCTAGTAACAGCTATGGCTACACCTTC.

This clonotype came up a few times. The rearrangement uses TRBV20-1 and TRBJ2-1, with D perhaps assigned TRBD1 or TRBD2 (7 bases each). V was clipped by 4 bases and J by 8 bases, with 24 bases between them. Germline V CDR1 and CDR2: DFQATT, SNEGSKA (reference sequence). CDR3 size: 16 residues. The CDR3 loop reads CSATVRGGGRSYEQFF. CDR3 DNA: TGCAGTGCTACCGTCAGGGGGGGGGGCCGTTCTTATGAGCAGTTCTTC.

This clonotype has ten or more counts. The chain combines TRBV29-1 with TRBJ2-1; 9 bases are a match to TRBD1. The CDR3 sequence is 12 residues long. The junction had 11 bases not matched to a gene; V was cut back by 5 bases and J by 15 bases. CDR1 is SQVTM, CDR2 ANQGSEA, per germline. CDR3 bases: TGCAGCGTTCGGACAGGGGCGATCCGTCCGTTCTTC. Its translation is CSVRTGAIRPFF.

Ten or more counts support this clonotype. This chain joins TRBV29-1 and TRBJ2-1; the match to TRBD1 covers 10 bases. This CDR3 is built from 13 residues. Germline trimming cut 6 bases from V and 6 bases from J; bases unmatched to any gene: 5. CDR1 and CDR2 from the germline V gene are SQVTM and ANQGSEA. The CDR3 sequence: CSVGTGVGNEQFF. As DNA, the CDR3 is TGCAGCGTCGGGACAGGGGTTGGCAATGAGCAGTTCTTC.

This clonotype is medium-sized by share. The CDR3 sequence is CASSPPGQHNEQFF. The CDR3 DNA is TGTGCCAGCAGCCCGCCGGGACAGCACAATGAGCAGTTCTTC. This rearrangement joins TRBV5-6 to TRBJ2-1; TRBD1 agrees at 7 bases. The germline V gene encodes CDR1 SGHDT and CDR2 YYEEEE. This CDR3 has 14 amino acids. J gave up 5 bases and V 4 bases, and 6 bases lay outside the gene matches.

This clonotype was counted a single time. V usage is TRBV7-9 and J usage is TRBJ1-2; 7 positions match TRBD1. V shed 5 bases and J 5 bases; nucleotides not matched to a gene: 5. Looked up from germline, CDR1 is SEHNR and CDR2 is FQNEAQ (reference sequence). CDR3 size: 13 residues. CDR3: CASSPGTVYGYTF. The DNA for the CDR3 is TGTGCCAGCAGCCCCGGGACAGTGTATGGCTACACCTTC.

This clonotype showed up just once. The gene calls are TRBV5-1 and TRBJ2-7; the match to TRBD1 covers 12 bases. Trimming at V came to 4 bases and at J to 0 bases, leaving 8 bases not matched to a gene. The CDR3 length is 17 residues. Germline CDR1 and CDR2: SGHRS and YFSETQ. As DNA, the CDR3 is TGCGCCAGCAGCCTGGGGACAGGGGGCTTCAGCTCCTACGAGCAGTACTTC. It translates to CASSLGTGGFSSYEQYF. The complete variable domain, with remaining parts taken from reference TRBV5-1 and TRBJ2-7, reads KAGVTQTPRYLIKTRGQQVTLSCSPISGHRSVSWYQQTPGQGLQFLFEYFSETQRNKGNFPGRFSGRQFSNSRSEMNVSTLELGDSALYLCASSLGTGGFSSYEQYFGPGTRLTVT.

This clonotype was counted between two and nine times. V is TRBV5-1 and J is TRBJ1-1; 8 bases are shared with TRBD1. The CDR3 is 13 amino acids. V was clipped by 6 bases and J by 3 bases; unmatched bases: 4. The germline CDR1 and CDR2 sequences are SGHRS and YFSETQ. The CDR3 is CASIGQGDTEAFF. Written as DNA, the CDR3 is TGCGCCAGCATTGGACAGGGTGACACTGAAGCTTTCTTT.

Ten or more counts support this clonotype. The chain has TRBV6-5 and TRBJ2-3; 15 bases map to TRBD2. This CDR3 has 20 residues. Germline V gene lookup returns CDR1 MNHEY and CDR2 SVGAGI. The V and J ends lost 6 bases and 6 bases, in that order; junction bases with no gene match: 19. CDR3 sequence (DNA): TGTGCCAGCAGATATAACCCTGGGACTAGCGGGAGGCCGGGTTCGGATACGCAGTATTTT. The encoded protein is CASRYNPGTSGRPGSDTQYF.

At least ten counts were recorded for this clonotype. The chain links TRBV5-1 to TRBJ1-4; weak D call: TRBD1 (6 bases). Between the trimmed V and J ends, which lost 0 bases and 6 bases, there was a span of 9 bases. The germline V gene has CDR1 SGHRS and CDR2 YFSETQ. The CDR3 runs to 14 residues. The CDR3 protein is CASSLDRDYEKLFF. DNA of the CDR3: TGCGCCAGCAGCTTGGACAGGGACTATGAAAAACTGTTTTTT.

This clonotype was recorded many times. The V and J genes are TRBV5-1 and TRBJ2-2; TRBD1 or TRBD2 may be the D gene (5 bases each). The length of the CDR3 is 16 residues. Germline lookup yields CDR1 SGHRS and CDR2 YFSETQ. V was pared by 1 base and J by 6 bases, with 16 bases between. The CDR3: CASSLNAIEGSGELFF. The CDR3 bases are TGCGCCAGCAGCTTGAACGCGATCGAGGGGTCCGGGGAGCTGTTTTTT. Using reference TRBV5-1 and TRBJ2-2 for the parts outside the CDR3, the full variable domain is KAGVTQTPRYLIKTRGQQVTLSCSPISGHRSVSWYQQTPGQGLQFLFEYFSETQRNKGNFPGRFSGRQFSNSRSEMNVSTLELGDSALYLCASSLNAIEGSGELFFGEGSRLTVL.